Below are 29 T cell receptor beta chains sequenced from a single sample in a study of blood T cell repertoires in COVID-19. Profiled with immunoSEQ multiplex PCR; TCRdb holds only in-frame clones, not every one. Here the sample spans fewer than 100,000 clones, about 86% being singletons. Sequencing was done on a sample of peripheral blood. The receptor source for this set is a man aged 80 or over in a cohort sampled during active COVID-19.

This CDR3 reads CASRAARNSNQPQHF. CDR3 nucleotide sequence: TGTGCCAGCAGGGCTGCCAGAAATAGCAATCAGCCCCAGCATTTT. The chain couples TRBV2 to TRBJ1-5; D remains unclear. The CDR3 spans 15 residues. The V and J ends lost 6 bases and 0 bases respectively, with 12 bases between them. CDR1 and CDR2 (germline): SNHLY, FYNNEI. The variable domain in full, with the rest retrieved from reference TRBV2 and TRBJ1-5, is EPEVTQTPSHQVTQMGQEVILRCVPISNHLYFYWYRQILGQKVEFLVSFYNNEISEKSEIFDDQFSVERPDGSNFTLKIRSTKLEDSAMYFCASRAARNSNQPQHFGDGTRLSIL.

V is TRBV7-6 and J is TRBJ2-3; TRBD2 agrees at 9 bases. J lost 4 bases, V lost 4 bases, and 9 bases had no gene match. Per germline, CDR1 SGHVS and CDR2 FNYEAQ. The CDR3 consists of 16 residues. The CDR3 sequence: CASSSPGGGASDTQYF. CDR3 DNA: TGTGCCAGCAGCTCACCTGGCGGGGGGGCCTCAGATACGCAGTATTTT.

The chain recombines TRBV7-9 with TRBJ1-3; 8 positions agree with TRBD1. Germline loops: CDR1 SEHNR, CDR2 FQNEAQ (reference sequence). V lost 6 bases to trimming and J lost 4 bases; unmatched junction nucleotides: 11. CDR3 length: 16 amino acids. Here the CDR3 DNA reads TGTGCCAGCAGTCAAGAACAGGGGGTCAACGGAAACACCATATATTTT. Its protein product is CASSQEQGVNGNTIYF.

The V call is TRBV28, the J call TRBJ1-2, with a tentative D call TRBD1 (5 bases). Germline CDR1 reads MDHEN; CDR2 reads SYDVKM. This CDR3 is built from 12 residues. V gave up 6 bases and J gave up 3 bases, with 8 bases separating them. This chain's CDR3 is CASRTGDYGYTF. The CDR3 nucleotides read TGTGCCAGCAGAACAGGAGACTATGGCTACACCTTC.

V is TRBV7-2 and J is TRBJ2-3; D is perhaps TRBD1 (6 bases). Germline values: CDR1 SGHTA, CDR2 FQGNSA. The CDR3 totals 17 residues. V was cut by 0 bases and J by 6 bases, with 19 bases left in between. This CDR3 reads CASSLAAGVGALDTQYF. CDR3 DNA sequence: TGTGCCAGCAGCTTAGCGGCGGGTGTGGGGGCCCTCGATACGCAGTATTTT. Complete variable domain (other parts from reference TRBV7-2 and TRBJ2-3): GAGVSQSPSNKVTEKGKDVELRCDPISGHTALYWYRQSLGQGLEFLIYFQGNSAPDKSGLPSDRFSAERTGGSVSTLTIQRTQQEDSAVYLCASSLAAGVGALDTQYFGPGTRLTVL.

This chain joins TRBV28 and TRBJ2-5; 16 bases map to TRBD2. CDR1 is MDHEN, CDR2 SYDVKM, per germline. Germline trimming cut 3 bases from V and 0 bases from J; bases unmatched to any gene: 10. There are 20 residues in the CDR3. CDR3: CASSFPSGLAGGVYQETQYF. The CDR3 nucleotides are TGTGCCAGCAGTTTCCCCTCGGGACTAGCGGGGGGGGTCTACCAAGAGACCCAGTACTTC.

J is TRBJ2-3 and V is TRBV5-1; 9 nucleotides align to TRBD1. Germline V lookup: CDR1 SGHRS, CDR2 YFSETQ. The CDR3 loop spans 14 amino acids. Germline trimming cut 4 bases from V and 3 bases from J; bases unmatched to any gene: 3. The CDR3 reads CASSIGTGTDTQYF. DNA for the CDR3: TGCGCCAGCAGCATCGGGACAGGGACAGATACGCAGTATTTT.

The V call is TRBV2, the J call TRBJ1-1, with D possibly TRBD1 on 6 matching bases. V lost 5 bases, J lost 1 base, and 11 bases lay in between. CDR3 length: 14 residues. CDR1 is SNHLY, CDR2 FYNNEI, per germline. CDR3: CASSYDRTNTEAFF. CDR3 nucleotides: TGTGCCAGCAGTTACGACAGGACGAACACTGAAGCTTTCTTT.

The V call is TRBV4-3, the J call TRBJ2-7; perhaps TRBD1 as D (6 bases). V was shortened by 0 bases and J by 6 bases, with 15 bases between the two germline ends. The CDR3 spans 15 residues. Germline V CDR1 and CDR2: LGHNA, YSLEER. The CDR3 DNA reads TGCGCCAGCAGCCAAGATCCAGGGGCTGGGGGCGAGCAGTACTTC. Residues: CASSQDPGAGGEQYF.

V usage is TRBV2 and J usage is TRBJ2-6, with 9 bases identical to TRBD1. The CDR3 is 15 amino acids. V was clipped by 10 bases and J by 0 bases; unmatched bases: 4. Germline-derived CDR1 and CDR2 are SNHLY and FYNNEI. The CDR3 region is CATGQGLSGANVLTF. The CDR3, as DNA: TGTGCCACCGGACAGGGGCTCTCTGGGGCCAACGTCCTGACTTTC.

The chain joins TRBV5-5 to TRBJ2-5, with 8 nucleotides matching TRBD1. CDR1 is SGHKS, CDR2 YYEKEE, per germline (reference sequence). V trimming: 0 bases; J trimming: 10 bases; junction bases outside the gene matches: 14. The CDR3 sequence is 16 residues long. The CDR3: CASSLGLQGAVTDQYF. The CDR3 region has the DNA TGTGCCAGCAGCTTGGGTTTGCAGGGGGCCGTAACTGACCAGTACTTC.

The genes are TRBV19 and TRBJ1-1, with a possible D match to TRBD1 (6 bases). From germline, CDR1 is LNHDA and CDR2 SQIVND (reference sequence). CDR3 length: 14 residues. V was clipped by 3 bases and J by 6 bases, with 14 bases between them. The chain's CDR3 is CASSIRRGFAEAFF. The CDR3 nucleotides read TGTGCCAGTAGTATCCGAAGGGGGTTTGCTGAAGCTTTCTTT.

V gene TRBV5-1 combines with J gene TRBJ1-1, with D possibly TRBD1 on 6 matching bases. Trimming pared 0 bases from V and 5 bases from J, leaving 14 bases between. The CDR3 has 15 residues. In germline, CDR1 is SGHRS, CDR2 YFSETQ. CDR3 amino acids: CASSLVEQGWTEAFF. CDR3 DNA sequence: TGCGCCAGCAGCTTGGTGGAACAGGGTTGGACTGAAGCTTTCTTT.

V usage is TRBV7-9 and J usage is TRBJ2-7; D may be TRBD1 (6 bases). V lost 5 bases to trimming and J lost 5 bases, with 13 bases between them. Germline values: CDR1 SEHNR, CDR2 FQNEAQ (reference sequence). CDR3 length equals 13 residues. CDR3 in amino acids: CASSPGQFNEQYV. CDR3 DNA sequence: TGTGCCAGCAGCCCCGGACAGTTCAACGAGCAGTACGTC.

The chain links TRBV6-6 to TRBJ2-1, with D tentatively TRBD2 (6 bases). V gave up 6 bases and J gave up 5 bases, with 14 bases separating them. The CDR3 runs 14 residues. Germline CDR1 is MNHNY and CDR2 is SVGAGI (reference sequence). The CDR3 nucleotides read TGTGCCAGCAGCCTACCCGGGGGAAACAATGAGCAGTTCTTC. It translates to CASSLPGGNNEQFF.

The V and J genes are TRBV18 and TRBJ2-1; TRBD1 matches at 7 bases. The CDR3 covers 15 residues. V shed 0 bases, J shed 4 bases, and the junction held 3 bases outside the gene matches. The V gene's germline CDR1 is KGHSH and CDR2 LQKENI. The CDR3 nucleotides read TGTGCCAGCTCACCACCGCCGGGACAGTACAATGAGCAGTTCTTC. Its translation is CASSPPPGQYNEQFF.

This chain connects TRBV21-1 to TRBJ2-6; the table's D call, TRBD2, has no DNA check behind it. TRBV21-1 is labeled a pseudogene. CDR3 size: 20 residues. The CDR3 bases are TGTGCCAGCAGCTCTCAGAAAAGAACTATCCCCCACTCTGGGGCCAACGTCCTGACTTTC. As protein: CASSSQKRTIPHSGANVLTF.

This chain uses TRBV10-1 with TRBJ2-7; tentative D call: TRBD2 (5 bases). CDR3 size: 12 residues. V was trimmed by 10 bases and J by 2 bases, leaving 12 bases between them. Per germline, CDR1 WNHNN and CDR2 SYGVQD (reference sequence). Here the CDR3 reads CATTRVAYEQYV. The CDR3 DNA sequence: TGCGCCACCACGAGGGTTGCCTACGAGCAGTACGTC.

The chain links TRBV19 to TRBJ1-2; maybe TRBD1 (6 bases). The CDR3 contains 15 residues. V was pared by 1 base and J by 4 bases, with 13 bases between. Germline V lookup: CDR1 LNHDA, CDR2 SQIVND (reference sequence). Here the CDR3 DNA reads TGTGCCAGTAGTATAGTGAGTCAGGGGATCTATGGCTACACCTTC. Translated: CASSIVSQGIYGYTF.

This sequence joins TRBV10-3 and TRBJ2-7; possible D gene TRBD1, 5 bases. There are 13 residues in the CDR3. V lost 0 bases and J 6 bases, leaving 9 bases between the germline ends. The germline V gene has CDR1 ENHRY and CDR2 SYGVKD. DNA for the CDR3: TGTGCCATCAGTGAGTCAGGGGTAGGCGAGCAGTACGTC. It specifies CAISESGVGEQYV.

The J gene is TRBJ1-5, the V gene TRBV15; 8 bases align to TRBD1. The CDR3 spans 17 residues. V lost 1 base, J lost 1 base, and 6 bases stayed unmatched. CDR1 LNHNV and CDR2 YYDKDF come from the germline V gene (reference sequence). For the CDR3, the DNA is TGTGCCACCAGCAGAGCAGGGGGCAAGTCCAGCAATCAGCCCCAGCATTTT. This translates into CATSRAGGKSSNQPQHF.

The chain uses TRBV6-5 and TRBJ2-1; D is uncertain. Germline V gene lookup returns CDR1 MNHEY and CDR2 SVGAGI. The CDR3 sequence is 13 residues long. V was trimmed by 3 bases and J by 2 bases, leaving 5 bases between them. CDR3 region: CASSYDTYNEQFF. The CDR3, as DNA: TGTGCCAGCAGTTATGACACCTACAATGAGCAGTTCTTC.

This rearrangement joins TRBV6-5 to TRBJ1-5; D may be TRBD1 (5 bases). V dropped 7 bases and J dropped 2 bases, with 15 bases sitting between them. There are 15 residues in the CDR3. Germline V lookup: CDR1 MNHEY, CDR2 SVGAGI. The CDR3 DNA sequence: TGTGCCAGCAACCCGGGGGTGGGGGGCAATCAGCCCCAGCATTTT. The encoded protein is CASNPGVGGNQPQHF.

The chain combines TRBV6-1 with TRBJ1-2; the D gene is possibly TRBD1 (5 bases). V lost 2 bases, J lost 4 bases, and 17 bases lay in between. Looked up from germline, CDR1 is MNHNS and CDR2 is SASEGT. The CDR3 consists of 16 residues. The CDR3 sequence is CASSESWGGASYGYTF. Here the CDR3 DNA reads TGTGCCAGCAGTGAATCTTGGGGAGGGGCGTCCTATGGCTACACCTTC.

V usage is TRBV19 and J usage is TRBJ1-2; D gene uncertain. Germline lookup yields CDR1 LNHDA and CDR2 SQIVND (reference sequence). This CDR3 has 14 amino acids. V shed 3 bases and J shed 0 bases, with 8 bases lying between them. CDR3 residues: CASSIGQTNYGYTF. For the CDR3, the DNA is TGTGCCAGTAGTATTGGGCAGACTAACTATGGCTACACCTTC.

The chain has TRBV15 and TRBJ1-3; D possibly corresponds to TRBD1 (6 bases). This CDR3 region has 17 residues. The germline V gene has CDR1 LNHNV and CDR2 YYDKDF (reference sequence). Trimming took 3 bases from V and 1 from J, leaving 16 bases between them. The CDR3 sequence is CATSSAGGQGSGNTIYF. The CDR3 DNA reads as TGTGCCACCAGCAGCGCCGGGGGGCAAGGATCTGGAAACACCATATATTTT.

The V and J genes are TRBV19 and TRBJ2-2, with 7 nucleotides matching TRBD1. Trimming at V came to 0 bases and at J to 6 bases, leaving 7 bases not matched to a gene. CDR3 length: 16 residues. Looked up from germline, CDR1 is LNHDA and CDR2 is SQIVND (reference sequence). This CDR3 reads CASSIDPTGVPGELFF. CDR3 coding DNA: TGTGCCAGTAGTATAGATCCTACAGGGGTCCCCGGGGAGCTGTTTTTT. Filled out from reference TRBV19 and TRBJ2-2, the complete variable domain reads DGGITQSPKYLFRKEGQNVTLSCEQNLNHDAMYWYRQDPGQGLRLIYYSQIVNDFQKGDIAEGYSVSREKKESFPLTVTSAQKNPTAFYLCASSIDPTGVPGELFFGEGSRLTVL.

In its sample, this clone was seen a few times. This chain links TRBV4-1 with TRBJ1-4, with D uncertain. This CDR3 spans 14 amino acids. Between the trimmed V and J ends, which lost 4 bases and 5 bases, there was a span of 11 bases. CDR1 and CDR2 (germline): MGHRA, YSYEKL. CDR3 protein: CASSLAVTNEKLFF. CDR3 DNA sequence: TGCGCCAGCAGCCTCGCGGTAACGAATGAAAAACTGTTTTTT.

This clone was detected once. The gene calls are TRBV6-5 and TRBJ2-7, with D tentatively TRBD1 (6 bases). This CDR3 spans 14 amino acids. V lost 5 bases, J lost 0 bases, and 11 bases lay in between. Looked up from germline, CDR1 is MNHEY and CDR2 is SVGAGI. CDR3 coding DNA: TGTGCCAGCAGTCCGCTGACAGGCTCCTACGAGCAGTACGTC. This codes for CASSPLTGSYEQYV.